Following are 4 T cell receptor beta chains from one sample sequenced in a study of CD8+ T cells in alopecia areata. Treatment reported: oral pan-JAK inhibitor, 5-10 mg twice daily. RNA was isolated and reverse transcribed to cDNA, the sequencing template. Here immunoSEQ multiplex PCR was the method, and the copy in TCRdb shows in-frame clones only, minus some. This table holds about 210,000 clones, more than 55% found once. Here the sequenced sample was CD4+ T cells sorted from blood, taken at approximately week 44, from a patient treated with tofacitinib. These receptors were taken from a human donor with alopecia areata.

The chain joins TRBV7-2 to TRBJ2-1, with D perhaps TRBD1 or TRBD2 (5 bases each). The length of the CDR3 is 16 residues. The V end was cut by 1 base, the J end by 2 bases, with 12 bases between. Germline V gene data show CDR1 as SGHTA and CDR2 as FQGNSA. CDR3 loop: CASSLVGGDPYNEQFF. DNA of the CDR3: TGTGCCAGCAGCTTAGTTGGGGGAGACCCCTACAATGAGCAGTTCTTC.

This clone has just a few counts. This rearrangement joins TRBV7-2 to TRBJ2-7; D might be TRBD2 (6 bases). The CDR3 has 15 residues. Germline V gene sequence: CDR1 SGHTA, CDR2 FQGNSA. Trimming left V 4 bases short and J 0 bases short, with 13 bases between. CDR3 sequence: CASSSLADFSYEQYF. The DNA for the CDR3 is TGTGCCAGCAGCTCCTTAGCGGATTTCTCCTACGAGCAGTACTTC.

The gene calls are TRBV6-5 and TRBJ2-2; 8 bases fit TRBD1. The CDR3 has 13 residues. Looked up from germline, CDR1 is MNHEY and CDR2 is SVGAGI. Germline trimming cut 4 bases from V and 7 bases from J; bases unmatched to any gene: 2. Here the CDR3 reads CASSSQGVGELFF. The DNA for the CDR3 is TGTGCCAGCAGTTCACAGGGGGTCGGGGAGCTGTTTTTT.

V usage is TRBV7-9 and J usage is TRBJ2-7; D is perhaps TRBD1 or TRBD2 (5 bases each). V lost 5 bases to trimming and J lost 5 bases, with 16 bases between them. The CDR3 runs 14 residues. The V gene's germline CDR1 is SEHNR and CDR2 FQNEAQ (reference sequence). In DNA form, the CDR3 reads TGTGCCAGCAGCCCATATGGGGGTCACGACGAGCAGTACTTC. Translated: CASSPYGGHDEQYF.